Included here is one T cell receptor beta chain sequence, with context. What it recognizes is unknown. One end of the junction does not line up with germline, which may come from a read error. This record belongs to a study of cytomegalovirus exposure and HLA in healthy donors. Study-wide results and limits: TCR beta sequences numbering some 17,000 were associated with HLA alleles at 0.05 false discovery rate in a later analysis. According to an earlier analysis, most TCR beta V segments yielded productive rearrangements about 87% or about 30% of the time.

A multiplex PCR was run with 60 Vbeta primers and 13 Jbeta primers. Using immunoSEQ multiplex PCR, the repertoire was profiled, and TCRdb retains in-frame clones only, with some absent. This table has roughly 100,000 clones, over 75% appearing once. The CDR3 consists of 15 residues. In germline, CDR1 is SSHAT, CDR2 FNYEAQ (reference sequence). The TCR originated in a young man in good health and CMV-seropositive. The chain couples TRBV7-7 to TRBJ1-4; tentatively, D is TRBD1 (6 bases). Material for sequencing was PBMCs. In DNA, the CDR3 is TGTGCTAGCAGCCTATGGGGGCGATCTAATGAAAAACTGTTTTTT. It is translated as CASSLWGRSNEKLFF.